This entry lists 20 T cell receptor beta chains sequenced from one sample in a study of human T cells and chemical hapten exposure. The time point: patch test 1, 2 weeks after DPC sensitization. The sample's treatment: therapeutic diphenylcyclopropenone sensitization with weekly scalp DPC. TCRdb processed the RACE reads anew with MiXCR; each CDR3 protein has one entry. Of approximately 100,000 distinct CDR3 sequences in the sample, about 10% were seen once. The material was whole blood, obtained in connection with sensitization to the hapten diphenylcyclopropenone (DPC). These receptors were obtained from a woman in her thirties or forties with alopecia areata. Some clones in this sample may be carry-over from other donors' samples.

This clonotype occurred a few times. The chain recombines TRBV7-9 with TRBJ2-4, with D possibly TRBD1 on 6 matching bases. The CDR3 is 16 residues long. V dropped 3 bases and J dropped 0 bases, with 12 bases sitting between them. Germline V lookup: CDR1 SEHNR, CDR2 FQNEAQ (reference sequence). The CDR3 spells CASSLADSEAKNIQYF. The CDR3, as DNA: TGTGCCAGCAGCTTGGCGGACAGCGAAGCCAAAAACATTCAGTACTTC.

This clonotype was seen more than once but under ten times. The V gene is TRBV12-3 or TRBV12-4, the J gene TRBJ2-7; D unresolved. This CDR3 comprises 13 residues. V was pared by 6 bases and J by 0 bases, with 9 bases between. In DNA form, the CDR3 reads TGTGCCAGCAGACCAGTTAACTCCTACGAGCAGTACTTC. Amino acid sequence: CASRPVNSYEQYF.

The chain links TRBV6-1 to TRBJ2-3; D gene unclear. Per the germline V gene, CDR1 is MNHNS and CDR2 is SASEGT. Deletions cut 6 bases from V and 1 base from J, with 8 bases between. The CDR3 runs to 13 residues. CDR3 sequence reads: CASRPRGTDTQYF. Written as DNA, the CDR3 is TGTGCCAGCAGACCCAGAGGCACAGATACGCAGTATTTT.

This clonotype was counted between two and nine times. The chain couples TRBV10-3 to TRBJ2-1; 11 bases are shared with TRBD2. This CDR3 contains 18 residues. Per germline, CDR1 ENHRY and CDR2 SYGVKD. Unmatched junction bases numbered 10, after V lost 6 bases and J lost 0 bases. The CDR3 is CAIRALTSGVLSYNEQFF. The CDR3 DNA follows: TGTGCCATCAGGGCCCTGACTAGCGGGGTCCTCTCCTACAATGAGCAGTTCTTC.

Ten or more counts support this clonotype. The chain combines TRBV6-6 with TRBJ2-2, with D tentatively TRBD2 (6 bases). Germline assignment: CDR1 MNHNY and CDR2 SVGAGI (reference sequence). CDR3 length equals 14 residues. V was pared by 6 bases and J by 5 bases, with 13 bases between. The CDR3 loop reads CASSGDLTTGELFF. CDR3 DNA: TGTGCCAGCAGCGGGGACTTGACAACCGGGGAGCTGTTTTTT.

This clonotype was seen at least ten times. The rearrangement uses TRBV29-1 and TRBJ1-1, with 7 bases fitting TRBD1. CDR3 length: 13 amino acids. In germline, CDR1 is SQVTM, CDR2 ANQGSEA. V shed 7 bases, J shed 0 bases, and the junction held 5 bases outside the gene matches. DNA of the CDR3: TGCAGCGCTTGGACAGGACTGAACACTGAAGCTTTCTTT. Translating gives CSAWTGLNTEAFF. Full variable domain (missing parts from reference TRBV29-1 and TRBJ1-1): SAVISQKPSRDICQRGTSLTIQCQVDSQVTMMFWYRQQPGQSLTLIATANQGSEATYESGFVIDKFPISRPNLTFSTLTVSNMSPEDSSIYLCSAWTGLNTEAFFGQGTRLTVV.

This chain joins TRBV12-3 or TRBV12-4 and TRBJ2-5; 7 bases align to TRBD1. Germline trimming cut 4 bases from V and 5 bases from J; bases unmatched to any gene: 16. The CDR3 has 17 residues. Here the CDR3 reads CASSSENLRQGWETQYF. CDR3 DNA sequence: TGTGCCAGCAGTTCGGAAAACCTTAGACAGGGATGGGAGACCCAGTACTTC.

This clonotype was counted between two and nine times. The chain links TRBV29-1 to TRBJ2-1; 9 bases match TRBD2. Germline trimming cut 2 bases from V and 1 base from J; bases unmatched to any gene: 6. CDR3 length equals 16 residues. The germline V gene encodes CDR1 SQVTM and CDR2 ANQGSEA. This CDR3 is CSVEYQREVSYNEQFF. CDR3 in DNA: TGCAGCGTTGAATACCAGCGGGAGGTTTCCTACAATGAGCAGTTCTTC.

This clonotype was seen a handful of times. CDR3 coding DNA: TGCAGTGCTCAGGACCGCGACTCCTACAATGAGCAGTTCTTC. Amino acids: CSAQDRDSYNEQFF. This chain joins TRBV20-1 and TRBJ2-1; D gene ambiguous. The CDR3 spans 14 residues. CDR1 and CDR2 (germline): DFQATT, SNEGSKA (reference sequence). V lost 5 bases and J 0 bases, leaving 11 bases between the germline ends.

This clonotype showed up just a few times. CDR3 in amino acids: CASSQLGLEQYF. CDR3 DNA sequence: TGTGCCAGCAGCCAACTCGGGCTCGAGCAGTACTTC. The V call is TRBV3-1, the J call TRBJ2-7; D call uncertain. Germline CDR1 and CDR2: LGHDT and YNNKEL (reference sequence). V was pared by 2 bases and J by 6 bases, with 8 bases between. The CDR3 runs 12 residues.

This clonotype was picked up many times. The CDR3 nucleotides read TGTGCCAGCAGCCAGGGACGGGCTGGCTACACCTTC. Amino acids: CASSQGRAGYTF. The chain is built from TRBV3-1 and TRBJ1-2, with TRBD1 as a possible D gene (5 bases). Germline V CDR1 and CDR2: LGHDT, YNNKEL (reference sequence). The V end lost 3 bases, the J end lost 7 bases, and 9 bases lay between the germline ends. The CDR3 runs 12 residues.

This clonotype was detected ten times or more. This rearrangement joins TRBV27 to TRBJ2-7; 9 positions agree with TRBD2. Looked up from germline, CDR1 is MNHEY and CDR2 is SMNVEV (reference sequence). Trimming at V came to 0 bases and at J to 6 bases, leaving 6 bases not matched to a gene. The CDR3 spans 15 residues. The CDR3 region has the DNA TGTGCCAGCAGTTTATCAGCGGGAGGTTTTATCGAGCAGTACTTC. It specifies CASSLSAGGFIEQYF.

The chain employs TRBV11-2 and TRBJ2-5; no reliable D call. The V gene's germline CDR1 is SGHAT and CDR2 FQNNGV. The CDR3 extends over 15 amino acids. V lost 0 bases and J lost 2, with 10 bases in between. Written as DNA, the CDR3 is TGTGCCAGCAGCTTAGATATGACACTTCAAGAGACCCAGTACTTC. Amino acid sequence: CASSLDMTLQETQYF.

The chain has TRBV20-1 and TRBJ1-2; D gene unclear. This CDR3 spans 12 amino acids. V dropped 6 bases and J dropped 2 bases, with 10 bases sitting between them. Germline V lookup: CDR1 DFQATT, CDR2 SNEGSKA (reference sequence). CDR3 loop: CSAPPANYGYTF. CDR3 coding DNA: TGCAGTGCCCCCCCAGCGAACTATGGCTACACCTTC.

At least ten counts were recorded for this clonotype. V and J are TRBV7-9 and TRBJ1-6; no reliable D call. Germline V gene sequence: CDR1 SEHNR, CDR2 FQNEAQ (reference sequence). CDR3 length: 15 residues. V lost 4 bases and J 7 bases, leaving 14 bases between the germline ends. For the CDR3, the DNA is TGTGCCAGCAGCTCAACCGGGGTACAAAATTCACCCCTCCACTTT. This translates into CASSSTGVQNSPLHF.

The CDR3 protein is CSAFSGSDETQYF. The CDR3 DNA follows: TGCAGTGCTTTTAGCGGGAGTGATGAGACCCAGTACTTC. This rearrangement joins TRBV20-1 to TRBJ2-5; 9 nucleotides line up with TRBD2. The CDR3 sequence is 13 residues long. Germline V gene sequence: CDR1 DFQATT, CDR2 SNEGSKA (reference sequence). V lost 5 bases, J lost 5 bases, and 6 bases stayed unmatched.

This clonotype appeared a few times. V gene TRBV3-1 combines with J gene TRBJ2-7; D might be TRBD1 (7 bases). The CDR3 length is 14 residues. Trimming pared 4 bases from V and 2 bases from J, leaving 12 bases between. Germline V gene lookup returns CDR1 LGHDT and CDR2 YNNKEL (reference sequence). The CDR3, as DNA: TGTGCCAGCAGCCCAGGGGGGACCGCCTACGAGCAGTACTTC. Translation gives CASSPGGTAYEQYF.

This clonotype has a handful of counts. V gene TRBV9 combines with J gene TRBJ2-3; the match to TRBD2 covers 10 bases. CDR1 SGDLS and CDR2 YYNGEE come from the germline V gene. V lost 0 bases, J lost 4 bases, and 8 bases stayed unmatched. There are 17 residues in the CDR3. CDR3 region: CASSVVASGSRADTQYF. The DNA of the CDR3 is TGTGCCAGCAGCGTAGTGGCTAGCGGGAGTAGGGCAGATACGCAGTATTTT. Together with reference TRBV9 and TRBJ2-3, the CDR3 gives the full variable domain: DSGVTQTPKHLITATGQRVTLRCSPRSGDLSVYWYQQSLDQGLQFLIQYYNGEERAKGNILERFSAQQFPDLHSELNLSSLELGDSALYFCASSVVASGSRADTQYFGPGTRLTVL.

This clonotype was observed many times. The CDR3 sequence is CASSQGGTGGFGGELFF. DNA for the CDR3: TGCGCCAGCAGCCAAGGGGGGACAGGGGGCTTTGGCGGGGAGCTGTTTTTT. The rearrangement links TRBV4-3 to TRBJ2-2, with 12 nucleotides matching TRBD1. The germline V gene has CDR1 LGHNA and CDR2 YSLEER. V lost 1 base and J lost 7; bases outside the gene matches: 7. CDR3 length: 17 residues.

The sample holds a few counts of this clonotype. V is TRBV27 and J is TRBJ1-1; D may be TRBD1 (5 bases). CDR1 and CDR2 (germline): MNHEY, SMNVEV (reference sequence). The V gene lost 6 bases and the J gene lost 2 bases, with 13 bases spanning the gap. The CDR3 length is 14 residues. DNA for the CDR3: TGTGCCAGCAGGTTGGGGCAGCTAAACACTGAAGCTTTCTTT. This translates into CASRLGQLNTEAFF.